The source of this T cell receptor beta chain is a study of PD-L1 blockade in urothelial cancer. Study-wide background: Males with bladder-origin urothelial cancer constituted about nine tenths of the roughly 29 patients. T cells numbered a median of roughly 150,000 in the blood samples.

V gave up 0 bases and J gave up 7 bases, with 15 bases separating them. The V gene's germline CDR1 is SGHRS and CDR2 YFSETQ. The CDR3 contains 15 residues. Study-level points and caveats: Blood TCR clonality below the median before treatment was a predictor of better survival.

The time point here: peripheral blood 6 weeks after treatment start. As to this clone: Its antigen is unidentified.

Synthetic templates analogous to TCR were spiked into all PCRs individually. Libraries were prepared by immunoSEQ multiplex PCR; TCRdb keeps only in-frame clonotypes and omits some of them. The top ten clones hold under 9.5% of a sample with around 87,000 clones, 75% to 90% of them seen once. This TCR was sampled from a man between 70 and 80 years old with urothelial cancer. The chain links TRBV5-1 to TRBJ2-3; TRBD1 is a possible D gene (6 bases). The specimen comprised PBMCs, sampled around atezolizumab (anti-PD-L1) treatment. The CDR3 region has the DNA TGCGCCAGCAGCTTGGTAACGACAGGCGCCAATACGCAGTATTTT. Translation: CASSLVTTGANTQYF.